This T cell receptor beta chain was captured by sequencing in a study of T cells after yellow fever vaccination. TCRdb used MiXCR to reprocess the 5' RACE reads, holding one entry per CDR3 protein. The table records tens of thousands of distinct CDR3 sequences, about 6.6% of them present only once. Germline CDR1 reads SEHNR; CDR2 reads FQNEAQ (reference sequence). This CDR3 has 14 amino acids. After removal of 8 bases from V and 5 bases from J, the junction contained 10 bases not matched to a gene. This clonotype occurred a few times. The sequence was collected from a man between 18 and 29 years old who received the YFV17D yellow fever vaccine. The rearrangement joins TRBV7-9 to TRBJ2-5; TRBD1 aligns across 8 bases. This material consisted of CD8+ T cells sorted from PBMCs, taken roughly 5 days after the first yellow fever vaccination. CDR3 DNA sequence: TGTGCCAGCGCCCTGACAGGGGAATGGGAGACCCAGTACTTC. Translating gives CASALTGEWETQYF. Full variable domain (remainder filled in from reference TRBV7-9 and TRBJ2-5): DTGVSQNPRHKITKRGQNVTFRCDPISEHNRLYWYRQTLGQGPEFLTYFQNEAQLEKSRLLSDRFSAERPKGSFSTLEIQRTEQGDSAMYLCASALTGEWETQYFGPGTRLLVL.